This T cell receptor (beta chain) was identified in a study of blood T cell repertoires in COVID-19. The overall study: Some COVID-19 samples were acute and others convalescent; all came from the United States, Italy and Spain. PBMCs, B-cell-depleted T cells, or T cells provided the cDNA or gDNA that made up the material.

Original analysis: How many nucleated cells were present was estimated from reference gene primer amplification. Sequenced by immunoSEQ multiplex PCR; TCRdb stores in-frame clones only, minus some. V and J calls and clone size come straight from that table; D and trimming were deduced from the DNA. Here the sample spans fewer than 65,000 clones, approximately 90% being singletons. Trimming took 1 base from V and 1 from J; bases not matched to a gene: 3. The CDR3 runs to 15 residues. Germline V gene data show CDR1 as SGHTA and CDR2 as FQGNSA. The clonotype originates from an older woman with active or convalescent COVID-19. Sequenced: peripheral blood. This chain uses TRBV7-2 with TRBJ1-1, with TRBD1 matching over 7 bases. Written as DNA, the CDR3 is TGTGCCAGCAGCTTAGACAGGGGCCGGAACACTGAAGCTTTCTTT. This encodes CASSLDRGRNTEAFF.